A single sample is the source of the 9 T cell receptor beta chains below, sequenced in a study of cytomegalovirus exposure and HLA in healthy donors. PCR employed 60 Vbeta and 13 Jbeta primers. Using immunoSEQ multiplex PCR, the repertoire was profiled, and TCRdb retains in-frame clones only, with some absent. This sample carries 85,000 to 95,000 clones, less than 85% of them seen once, and the ten largest clones take 5% to 5.5%. Sample: PBMCs. The receptors derive from a man aged 25-45 years in good health and CMV-seropositive.

The chain carries TRBV5-1 and TRBJ1-4; D is perhaps TRBD1 (6 bases). V dropped 2 bases and J dropped 3 bases, with 8 bases sitting between them. From germline, CDR1 is SGHRS and CDR2 YFSETQ. The length of the CDR3 is 14 residues. In DNA form, the CDR3 reads TGCGCCAGCAGCTTAGACAGGCCTAATGAAAAACTGTTTTTT. Its translation: CASSLDRPNEKLFF.

The V and J genes are TRBV13 and TRBJ1-1, with D perhaps TRBD1 (6 bases). Trimming took 4 bases from V and 0 from J, leaving 18 bases between them. This CDR3 is built from 17 residues. Germline V gene lookup returns CDR1 PRHDT and CDR2 FYEKMQ (reference sequence). Here the CDR3 reads CASSSSSRGPLNTEAFF. The CDR3 bases are TGTGCCAGCAGCTCCTCCTCCAGGGGCCCCTTGAACACTGAAGCTTTCTTT.

This sequence joins TRBV5-6 and TRBJ2-1, with D perhaps matching TRBD2 (5 bases). CDR3 length: 14 residues. The V gene's germline CDR1 is SGHDT and CDR2 YYEEEE. V lost 0 bases and J 8 bases, leaving 12 bases between the germline ends. CDR3 nucleotide sequence: TGTGCCAGCAGCTTGGCGCCGGGGTGGCATGAGCAGTTCTTC. Residues: CASSLAPGWHEQFF.

V and J are TRBV6-5 and TRBJ1-6; 11 nucleotides match TRBD1. V was clipped by 2 bases and J by 8 bases; unmatched bases: 2. CDR1 is MNHEY, CDR2 SVGAGI, per germline. The CDR3 contains 15 residues. CDR3 DNA sequence: TGTGCCAGCAGTTACGGGACAGGGGGGGATTCACCCCTCCACTTT. This encodes CASSYGTGGDSPLHF.

This clone was counted a few times. The V call is TRBV9, the J call TRBJ1-2, with 8 bases that match TRBD1. Germline trimming cut 1 base from V and 5 bases from J; bases unmatched to any gene: 4. The CDR3 sequence is 14 residues long. CDR1 and CDR2 (germline): SGDLS, YYNGEE. CDR3 loop: CASSVTGGGYGYTF. As DNA, the CDR3 is TGTGCCAGCAGCGTAACAGGGGGAGGATATGGCTACACCTTC.

The chain combines TRBV28 with TRBJ2-7; TRBD1 agrees at 7 bases. The CDR3 sequence is 15 residues long. Germline assignment: CDR1 MDHEN and CDR2 SYDVKM. Trimming cost V 4 bases and J 4 bases; bases outside gene matches: 10. For the CDR3, the DNA is TGTGCCAGCAGTTCACCAGGGGGTAAATGGTACGAGCAGTACTTC. As protein: CASSSPGGKWYEQYF.

V usage is TRBV5-1 and J usage is TRBJ2-1, with 12 positions matching TRBD2. V trimming: 5 bases; J trimming: 4 bases; junction bases outside the gene matches: 4. This CDR3 has 15 amino acids. Germline-derived CDR1 and CDR2 are SGHRS and YFSETQ. The DNA of the CDR3 is TGCGCCAGCAGAGCTAGCGGGGGGGTATACAATGAGCAGTTCTTC. Its translation is CASRASGGVYNEQFF.

V is TRBV19 and J is TRBJ1-2; D gene ambiguous. The V gene lost 10 bases and the J gene lost 4 bases, with 7 bases spanning the gap. This CDR3 region has 10 residues. Germline V gene sequence: CDR1 LNHDA, CDR2 SQIVND (reference sequence). This chain's CDR3 is CATLSYGYTF. The DNA for the CDR3 is TGTGCCACCCTCAGCTATGGCTACACCTTC. The full variable domain, completed using reference TRBV19 and TRBJ1-2, is DGGITQSPKYLFRKEGQNVTLSCEQNLNHDAMYWYRQDPGQGLRLIYYSQIVNDFQKGDIAEGYSVSREKKESFPLTVTSAQKNPTAFYLCATLSYGYTFGSGTRLTVV.

V gene TRBV7-2 combines with J gene TRBJ1-2, with no clear D. The length of the CDR3 is 16 residues. The germline V gene encodes CDR1 SGHTA and CDR2 FQGNSA. The V end was cut by 5 bases, the J end by 0 bases, with 16 bases between. CDR3: CASSPEDLGTNYGYTF. CDR3 nucleotide sequence: TGTGCCAGCAGCCCGGAAGACTTAGGCACTAACTATGGCTACACCTTC.